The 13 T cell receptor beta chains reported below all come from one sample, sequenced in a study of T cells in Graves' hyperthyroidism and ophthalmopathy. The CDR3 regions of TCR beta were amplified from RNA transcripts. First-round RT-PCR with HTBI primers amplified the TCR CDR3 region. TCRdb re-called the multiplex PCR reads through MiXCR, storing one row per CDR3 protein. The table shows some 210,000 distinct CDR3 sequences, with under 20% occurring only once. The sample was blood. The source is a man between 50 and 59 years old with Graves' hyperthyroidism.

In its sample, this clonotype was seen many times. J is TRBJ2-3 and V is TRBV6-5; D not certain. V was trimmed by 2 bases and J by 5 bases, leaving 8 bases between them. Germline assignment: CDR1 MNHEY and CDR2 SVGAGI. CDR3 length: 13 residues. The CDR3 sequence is CASSYQEVDTQYF. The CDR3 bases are TGTGCCAGCAGTTACCAAGAAGTAGATACGCAGTATTTT.

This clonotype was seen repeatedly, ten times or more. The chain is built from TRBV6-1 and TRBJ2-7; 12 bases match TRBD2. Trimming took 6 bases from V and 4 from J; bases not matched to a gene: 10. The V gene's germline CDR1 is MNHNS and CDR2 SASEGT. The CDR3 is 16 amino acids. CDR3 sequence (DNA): TGTGCCAGCAGCCGCCCCGGGACTAGCGGGTTATACGAGCAGTACTTC. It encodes CASSRPGTSGLYEQYF.

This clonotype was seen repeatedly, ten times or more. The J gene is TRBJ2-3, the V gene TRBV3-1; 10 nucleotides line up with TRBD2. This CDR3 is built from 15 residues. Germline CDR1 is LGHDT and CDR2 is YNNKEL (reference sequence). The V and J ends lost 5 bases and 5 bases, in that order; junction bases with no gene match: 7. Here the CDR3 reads CASSYIAGGLDTQYF. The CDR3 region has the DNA TGTGCCAGCAGCTACATAGCGGGAGGTTTAGATACGCAGTATTTT.

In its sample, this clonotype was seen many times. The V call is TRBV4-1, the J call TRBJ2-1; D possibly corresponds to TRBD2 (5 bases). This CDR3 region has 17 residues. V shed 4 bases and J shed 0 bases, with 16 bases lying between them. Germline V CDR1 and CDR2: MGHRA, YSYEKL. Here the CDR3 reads CASSPRGSRGSYNEQFF. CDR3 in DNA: TGCGCCAGCAGCCCGCGAGGGTCCCGGGGCTCCTACAATGAGCAGTTCTTC.

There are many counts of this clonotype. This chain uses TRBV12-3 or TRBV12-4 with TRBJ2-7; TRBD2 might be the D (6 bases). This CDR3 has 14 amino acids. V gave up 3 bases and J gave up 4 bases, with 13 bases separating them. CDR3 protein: CASSFPGVVYEQYF. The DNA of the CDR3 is TGTGCCAGCAGTTTCCCGGGAGTCGTTTACGAGCAGTACTTC.

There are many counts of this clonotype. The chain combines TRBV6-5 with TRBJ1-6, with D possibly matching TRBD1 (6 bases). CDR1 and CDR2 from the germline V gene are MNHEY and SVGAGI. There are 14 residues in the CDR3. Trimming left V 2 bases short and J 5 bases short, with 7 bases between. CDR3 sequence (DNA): TGTGCCAGCAGTTACGGGGGCGATAATTCACCCCTCCACTTT. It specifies CASSYGGDNSPLHF.

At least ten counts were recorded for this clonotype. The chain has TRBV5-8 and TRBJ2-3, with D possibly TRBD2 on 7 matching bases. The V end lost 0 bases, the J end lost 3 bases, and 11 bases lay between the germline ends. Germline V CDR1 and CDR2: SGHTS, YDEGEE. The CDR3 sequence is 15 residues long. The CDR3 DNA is TGTGCCAGCAGCTTGGGCAGGGGACTAACAGATACGCAGTATTTT. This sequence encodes CASSLGRGLTDTQYF. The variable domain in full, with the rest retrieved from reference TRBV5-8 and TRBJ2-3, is EAGVTQSPTHLIKTRGQQATLRCSPISGHTSVYWYQQALGLGLQFLLWYDEGEERNRGNFPPRFSGRQFPNYSSELNVNALELEDSALYLCASSLGRGLTDTQYFGPGTRLTVL.

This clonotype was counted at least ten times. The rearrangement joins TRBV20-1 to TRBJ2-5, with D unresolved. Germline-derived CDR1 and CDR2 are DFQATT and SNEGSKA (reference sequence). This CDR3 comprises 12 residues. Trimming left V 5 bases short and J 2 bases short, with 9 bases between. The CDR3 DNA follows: TGCAGTGCTCACCTCCAACAAGAGACCCAGTACTTC. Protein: CSAHLQQETQYF.

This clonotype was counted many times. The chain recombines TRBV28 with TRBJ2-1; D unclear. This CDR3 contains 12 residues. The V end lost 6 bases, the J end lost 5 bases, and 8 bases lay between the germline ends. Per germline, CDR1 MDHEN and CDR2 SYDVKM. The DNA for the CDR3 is TGTGCCAGCAGGGCCTCGAACAATGAGCAGTTCTTC. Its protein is CASRASNNEQFF.

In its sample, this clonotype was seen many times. The CDR3: CASSFGVGYEQYF. CDR3 DNA sequence: TGTGCCAGCAGTTTTGGAGTCGGCTACGAGCAGTACTTC. The chain employs TRBV12-3 or TRBV12-4 and TRBJ2-7; D is unresolved. Trimming left V 3 bases short and J 3 bases short, with 9 bases between. The CDR3 has 13 amino acids.

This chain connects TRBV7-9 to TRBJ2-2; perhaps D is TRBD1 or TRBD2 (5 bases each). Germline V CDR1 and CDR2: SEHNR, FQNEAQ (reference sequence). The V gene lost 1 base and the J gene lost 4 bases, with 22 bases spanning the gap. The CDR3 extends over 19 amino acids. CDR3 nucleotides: TGTGCCAGCAGCTTAGAACTAGGGGCCCGAGGCGACGGCACCGGGGAGCTGTTTTTT. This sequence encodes CASSLELGARGDGTGELFF.

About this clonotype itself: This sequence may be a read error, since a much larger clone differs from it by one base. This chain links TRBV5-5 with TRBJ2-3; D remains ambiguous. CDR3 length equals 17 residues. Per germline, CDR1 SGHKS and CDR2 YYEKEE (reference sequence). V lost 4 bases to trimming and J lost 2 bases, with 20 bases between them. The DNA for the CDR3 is TGTGCCAGCAGCCCCCCCGAGTTAATCTCGTCCACAGATACGCAGTATTTT. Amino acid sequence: CASSPPELISSTDTQYF.

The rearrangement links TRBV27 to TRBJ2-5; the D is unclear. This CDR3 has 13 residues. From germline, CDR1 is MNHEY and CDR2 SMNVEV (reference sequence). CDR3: CPTRGSYQETQYF. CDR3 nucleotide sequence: TGTCCTACCCGCGGTTCGTACCAAGAGACCCAGTACTTC.